This T cell receptor beta chain was found in a study of T-cell reconstitution after alpha-beta-depleted transplantation in children. Germline loops: CDR1 SGHRS, CDR2 YFSETQ. V lost 0 bases and J lost 0; bases outside the gene matches: 7. This CDR3 contains 18 residues. This clonotype was found many times. Unique molecular identifiers were built into the TCRbeta library. From the PCR reads, TCRdb called clonotypes with MiXCR, one entry per CDR3 protein. The sample consists of hundreds of thousands of distinct CDR3 sequences, around 14% of them appearing once. This TCR was sampled from a girl between 2 and 10 years old with congenital amegakaryocytic thrombocytopenia, due to receive a stem cell transplant. This rearrangement joins TRBV5-1 to TRBJ2-2, with 8 nucleotides matching TRBD1. Sample: PBMCs, taken before TCRalphabeta/CD19-depleted stem cell transplant. CDR3 nucleotides: TGCGCCAGCAGCTTGGCGTTTTTACAGGGGGCGAACACCGGGGAGCTGTTTTTT. Residues: CASSLAFLQGANTGELFF. The complete variable domain, with remaining parts taken from reference TRBV5-1 and TRBJ2-2, reads KAGVTQTPRYLIKTRGQQVTLSCSPISGHRSVSWYQQTPGQGLQFLFEYFSETQRNKGNFPGRFSGRQFSNSRSEMNVSTLELGDSALYLCASSLAFLQGANTGELFFGEGSRLTVL.